These 31 T cell receptor beta chains were sequenced from one sample in a study of lung T cells in sarcoidosis with Löfgren's syndrome. TCRdb independently ran MiXCR on the reads; one entry per CDR3 protein. The table lists about 63,000 distinct CDR3 sequences, around 20% of them singletons. Material for sequencing was CD4+ T cells from PBMCs. The receptors derive from a human donor with sarcoidosis (Löfgren's syndrome or another form), or a control subject (not recorded which).

There are a few counts of this clonotype. V gene TRBV29-1 combines with J gene TRBJ2-5; D might be TRBD1 (5 bases). Per germline, CDR1 SQVTM and CDR2 ANQGSEA. The CDR3 runs 12 residues. Trimming took off 5 bases at V and 5 bases at J, with 12 bases between the two ends. CDR3 in DNA: TGCAGCGTTCAGGGTTCCGGGGAGACCCAGTACTTC. Protein product: CSVQGSGETQYF.

With respect to this clonotype: A much larger clone sits a single nucleotide away, making a read error possible. The chain links TRBV4-1 to TRBJ2-5, with D possibly being TRBD1 (6 bases). The V and J ends lost 2 bases and 6 bases respectively, with 13 bases between them. The CDR3 contains 14 residues. Germline values: CDR1 MGHRA, CDR2 YSYEKL. CDR3 region: CASSQIGQSQTQYF. The CDR3, as DNA: TGCGCCAGCAGCCAAATAGGACAGTCCCAGACCCAGTACTTC.

CDR3 nucleotide sequence: TGTGCCAGCAGCCCCACAGGGGGCGGCTATGGCTACACCTTC. Translation: CASSPTGGGYGYTF. The gene calls are TRBV28 and TRBJ1-2; 9 bases match TRBD1. V was pared by 6 bases and J by 4 bases, with 6 bases of the junction left unmatched. The germline V gene has CDR1 MDHEN and CDR2 SYDVKM. The CDR3 is 14 amino acids.

In regard to this clonotype: A clone one base away is much larger, so this may be a read error. The chain employs TRBV10-3 and TRBJ1-1; 8 bases match TRBD1. CDR1 is ENHRY, CDR2 SYGVKD, per germline. Trimming took 5 bases from V and 6 from J; bases not matched to a gene: 5. The CDR3 sequence is 13 residues long. CDR3 nucleotides: TGTGCCATCAGTCTGACAGGGGAAGCTGAAGCTTTCTTT. This gives the protein CAISLTGEAEAFF.

This clonotype has just a few counts. The chain recombines TRBV12-3 or TRBV12-4 with TRBJ1-2; tentative D call: TRBD1 (6 bases). The length of the CDR3 is 14 residues. Trimming left V 7 bases short and J 8 bases short, with 20 bases between. Here the CDR3 DNA reads TGTGCCAGCACCACTCCCCCACAGGGAGGCGGCTACACCTTC. As protein: CASTTPPQGGGYTF.

This clonotype was detected ten times or more. The V gene is TRBV28, the J gene TRBJ2-7; D ambiguous. Deletions cut 2 bases from V and 2 bases from J, with 4 bases between. This CDR3 contains 12 residues. Germline CDR1 reads MDHEN; CDR2 reads SYDVKM. The CDR3 DNA is TGTGCCAGCAGTTTACGGACCTACGAGCAGTACTTC. Translating gives CASSLRTYEQYF.

This clonotype was recorded a few times. The chain joins TRBV29-1 to TRBJ2-1, with a possible D match to TRBD2 (5 bases). This CDR3 has 13 amino acids. The V end lost 7 bases, the J end lost 12 bases, and 22 bases lay between the germline ends. Germline CDR1 and CDR2: SQVTM and ANQGSEA. CDR3 residues: CSGVDFPLSVQFF. CDR3 DNA: TGCAGCGGGGTGGACTTTCCTCTGTCAGTGCAGTTCTTC.

For this clonotype: This CDR3 fails to terminate in the conserved phenylalanine or tryptophan, so it likely reflects a read error. The chain joins TRBV6-1 to TRBJ2-7; D gene unclear. Germline V gene lookup returns CDR1 MNHNS and CDR2 SASEGT. The CDR3 loop spans 14 amino acids. Deletions cut 5 bases from V and 5 bases from J, with 16 bases between. CDR3 residues: CASSRSGPPNEQYL. DNA for the CDR3: TGTGCCAGCAGTCGTTCCGGGCCGCCCAACGAGCAGTACCTC.

There are many counts of this clonotype. The V call is TRBV20-1, the J call TRBJ1-1, with TRBD1 as a possible D gene (6 bases). Germline CDR1 is DFQATT and CDR2 is SNEGSKA (reference sequence). The CDR3 covers 12 residues. Trimming stripped 5 bases from V and 4 bases from J, with 11 bases between. The CDR3 here is CSAWEGGTEAFF. Written as DNA, the CDR3 is TGCAGTGCTTGGGAGGGGGGCACTGAAGCTTTCTTT.

This clonotype occurred many times. This chain connects TRBV12-3 or TRBV12-4 to TRBJ1-1; tentative D call: TRBD1 (6 bases). There are 13 residues in the CDR3. Deletions cut 7 bases from V and 3 bases from J, with 12 bases between. CDR3 loop: CASTPRGYTEAFF. The DNA for the CDR3 is TGTGCCAGCACCCCTAGGGGGTACACTGAAGCTTTCTTT.

Comment on this clonotype: A much larger clone sits a single nucleotide away, making a read error possible. V gene TRBV6-9 combines with J gene TRBJ2-7; D is perhaps TRBD1 or TRBD2 (5 bases each). Germline CDR1 and CDR2: MNHGY and SVAAGI. This CDR3 is built from 16 residues. V was trimmed by 4 bases and J by 6 bases, leaving 22 bases between them. The CDR3 protein is CASSFSTGTLPGEQYF. For the CDR3, the DNA is TGTGCCAGCAGTTTCAGTACCGGGACCCTCCCGGGCGAGCAGTACTTC.

Comments on this clonotype: No conserved phenylalanine or tryptophan ends this CDR3, so it is likely a read error. The chain combines TRBV9 with TRBJ2-1, with D perhaps TRBD1 or TRBD2 (7 bases each). CDR3 size: 19 residues. Per germline, CDR1 SGDLS and CDR2 YYNGEE. With 4 bases removed from V and 4 bases from J, the gap between germline ends came to 27 bases. CDR3 sequence (DNA): TGTGCCAGCAGCCCCCGGGACAGCAGTTTTAAGCGGGGATACAATGAGCAGTTCTCC. This sequence encodes CASSPRDSSFKRGYNEQFS.

Comment on this clonotype: This sequence may be a read error, since a much larger clone differs from it by one base. The chain is built from TRBV20-1 and TRBJ1-1; the D is unclear. There are 11 residues in the CDR3. The germline V gene has CDR1 DFQATT and CDR2 SNEGSKA (reference sequence). The DNA for the CDR3 is TGCAGCTGGGCGGCTGACACTGAAGCTCTCTTT. It codes for CSWAADTEALF.

This chain links TRBV20-1 with TRBJ2-5; D is unresolved. Trimming stripped 1 base from V and 4 bases from J, with 10 bases between. Germline CDR1 is DFQATT and CDR2 is SNEGSKA (reference sequence). The CDR3 is made up of 13 amino acids. The CDR3 protein is CSARVGKGETQYF. In nucleotides, the CDR3 is TGCAGTGCTAGAGTTGGAAAAGGAGAGACCCAGTACTTC.

The table lists this clonotype with many counts. The chain carries TRBV25-1 and TRBJ2-1, with a weak D call TRBD1 (5 bases). The CDR3 extends over 13 amino acids. Germline-derived CDR1 and CDR2 are MGHDK and SYGVNS. V dropped 6 bases and J dropped 8 bases, with 14 bases sitting between them. The CDR3 protein is CASRKQGMDEQFF. DNA of the CDR3: TGTGCCAGCAGAAAGCAGGGTATGGATGAGCAGTTCTTC.

The table lists this clonotype with many counts. The chain carries TRBV10-2 and TRBJ1-5, with no clear D. V was pared by 3 bases and J by 0 bases, with 3 bases between. The CDR3 is made up of 13 amino acids. The germline V gene has CDR1 WSHSY and CDR2 SAAADI. The CDR3 DNA is TGCGCCAGCAGTGAATATAGCAATCAGCCCCAGCATTTT. It encodes CASSEYSNQPQHF.

The V call is TRBV11-2, the J call TRBJ2-7; D is uncertain. The CDR3 loop spans 15 amino acids. Germline V CDR1 and CDR2: SGHAT, FQNNGV. Trimming shortened V by 0 bases and J by 0 bases, and 9 bases separated the two germline ends. This CDR3 is CASSLDGIFSYEQYF. For the CDR3, the DNA is TGTGCCAGCAGCTTAGATGGGATCTTCTCCTACGAGCAGTACTTC.

This clonotype turned up a few times. This chain uses TRBV19 with TRBJ1-5; 7 bases are shared with TRBD1. The CDR3 contains 14 residues. Trimming removed 5 bases from V and 5 bases from J; junction bases left unmatched: 6. CDR1 and CDR2 (germline): LNHDA, SQIVND (reference sequence). The CDR3 DNA sequence: TGTGCCAGTAGTTCGACAGGGCGGCATCAGCCCCAGCATTTT. Encoded protein: CASSSTGRHQPQHF.

The table lists this clonotype with many counts. The V and J genes are TRBV11-2 and TRBJ1-3, with TRBD1 matching over 7 bases. The CDR3 spans 14 residues. V shed 6 bases and J 0 bases; nucleotides not matched to a gene: 2. CDR1 and CDR2 from the germline V gene are SGHAT and FQNNGV. CDR3 DNA: TGTGCCAGCAGACGACAGGGCTCTGGAAACACCATATATTTT. It translates to CASRRQGSGNTIYF.

This clonotype was seen repeatedly, ten times or more. V and J are TRBV10-2 and TRBJ1-1; TRBD1 matches 7 bases. Trimming took 4 bases from V and 5 from J; bases not matched to a gene: 4. The CDR3 is made up of 13 amino acids. Germline V gene sequence: CDR1 WSHSY, CDR2 SAAADI. DNA of the CDR3: TGCGCCAGCAGTGCAGGGGGGGGGACTGAAGCTTTCTTT. Its translation is CASSAGGGTEAFF.

The rearrangement uses TRBV20-1 and TRBJ1-2, with 9 bases aligning to TRBD1. Germline trimming cut 1 base from V and 3 bases from J; bases unmatched to any gene: 12. From germline, CDR1 is DFQATT and CDR2 SNEGSKA (reference sequence). The length of the CDR3 is 17 residues. CDR3 nucleotides: TGCAGTGCTAGAGTTCGGACAGGGGCGCTGATGGACTATGGCTACACCTTC. Translation: CSARVRTGALMDYGYTF.

This clonotype was observed at least ten times. The chain employs TRBV28 and TRBJ1-1; D gene unclear. The CDR3 sequence is 11 residues long. CDR1 is MDHEN and CDR2 is SYDVKM in the germline V gene. V shed 6 bases and J shed 1 base, with 3 bases lying between them. The DNA of the CDR3 is TGTGCCAGCAGGGAGAACACTGAAGCTTTCTTT. Translating gives CASRENTEAFF.

This clonotype was picked up many times. This sequence joins TRBV4-3 and TRBJ2-1, with a weak D call TRBD2 (5 bases). The CDR3 runs to 17 residues. Trimming removed 0 bases at V and 4 bases at J, with 16 bases between. CDR1 is LGHNA and CDR2 is YSLEER in the germline V gene. In DNA, the CDR3 is TGCGCCAGCAGCCAAGATACCGGCCCTAGCCCATACAATGAGCAGTTCTTC. This gives the protein CASSQDTGPSPYNEQFF.

This clonotype was recorded a few times. The chain carries TRBV7-9 and TRBJ2-1; TRBD1 agrees at 9 bases. Germline V CDR1 and CDR2: SEHNR, FQNEAQ (reference sequence). Unmatched junction bases numbered 14, after V lost 4 bases and J lost 4 bases. There are 18 residues in the CDR3. The CDR3 DNA reads as TGTGCCAGCAGCTCGAATTTTGACAGGGGGGGAGGTTACAATGAGCAGTTCTTC. This encodes CASSSNFDRGGGYNEQFF.

To note about this clonotype: This clone may be a read error of a much larger clone one base away. The chain uses TRBV20-1 and TRBJ1-2, with D perhaps TRBD1 (5 bases). CDR3 length: 15 residues. V was cut by 7 bases and J by 8 bases, with 26 bases left in between. The germline V gene encodes CDR1 DFQATT and CDR2 SNEGSKA (reference sequence). As DNA, the CDR3 is TGCAGTGTGAATCCCGACGCAGGGAGGTGGGGGGGCTACACCTTC. Translating gives CSVNPDAGRWGGYTF.

The V call is TRBV20-1, the J call TRBJ2-5, with D possibly TRBD2 on 6 matching bases. This CDR3 spans 12 amino acids. V was shortened by 5 bases and J by 4 bases, with 11 bases between the two germline ends. Germline V gene lookup returns CDR1 DFQATT and CDR2 SNEGSKA (reference sequence). CDR3 nucleotide sequence: TGCAGTGCTGGGGGACTCAGAGAGACCCAGTACTTC. Residues: CSAGGLRETQYF.

The table lists this clonotype with many counts. The chain links TRBV28 to TRBJ2-3, with TRBD2 as a possible D gene (5 bases). This CDR3 has 12 amino acids. The V end was cut by 7 bases, the J end by 6 bases, with 11 bases between. The germline V gene has CDR1 MDHEN and CDR2 SYDVKM. CDR3 sequence: CASTSGRDTQYF. CDR3 bases: TGTGCCAGCACCTCGGGAAGGGATACGCAGTATTTT.

The chain recombines TRBV12-3 or TRBV12-4 with TRBJ1-4; D unresolved. The CDR3 totals 14 residues. V was pared by 7 bases and J by 9 bases, with 18 bases between. The CDR3 DNA reads as TGTGCCAGCACCTACACCCCGTCTGGGCAAAAACTGTTTTTT. Translated, it gives CASTYTPSGQKLFF.

Remarks on this clonotype: One junction end does not reproduce the germline sequence, and a read error may be involved. This chain joins TRBV19 and TRBJ1-4, with D uncertain. The CDR3 totals 14 residues. CDR1 and CDR2 (germline): LNHDA, SQIVND (reference sequence). CDR3 residues: CASSGELEREKMFF. CDR3 nucleotide sequence: TGTGCCAGTAGTGGCGAGCTTGAGAGGGAAAAAATGTTTTTT.

The CDR3 nucleotides read TGTGCCAGCGAGGAAGGTGCAACTAATGAAAAACTGTTTTTT. This encodes CASEEGATNEKLFF. V is TRBV5-4 and J is TRBJ1-4; no definite D call. CDR3 size: 14 residues. V dropped 7 bases and J dropped 0 bases, with 10 bases sitting between them. Germline V gene lookup returns CDR1 SGHNT and CDR2 YYREEE (reference sequence). Drawing the rest from reference TRBV5-4 and TRBJ1-4, the complete variable domain is ETGVTQSPTHLIKTRGQQVTLRCSSQSGHNTVSWYQQALGQGPQFIFQYYREEENGRGNFPPRFSGLQFPNYSSELNVNALELDDSALYLCASEEGATNEKLFFGSGTQLSVL.

Points on this clonotype: This sequence may be a read error, since a much larger clone differs from it by one base. CDR3 loop: CSARWNSGTTNEKLFF. CDR3 DNA: TGCAGTGCTAGATGGAACAGCGGAACAACTAATGAAAAACTGTTTTTT. This chain connects TRBV20-1 to TRBJ1-4, with D uncertain. This CDR3 has 16 amino acids. V was trimmed by 2 bases and J by 0 bases, leaving 13 bases between them. CDR1 is DFQATT and CDR2 is SNEGSKA in the germline V gene (reference sequence).